This TCR beta chain was captured in a study of shared clonotypes between healthy human individuals. Here immunoSEQ multiplex PCR was the method, and the copy in TCRdb shows in-frame clones only, minus some. Of 550,000 to 850,000 clones in the sample, over 65% were seen once. Donors comprised healthy HIV-negative adults lacking recent acute infections or vaccinations. The sequenced material came from memory CD4+ T cells sorted from blood. Documented subset: CD45RA-negative fraction. The sequence was collected from a woman younger than 45 in good health.

The CDR3 spells CASSVGARGLTDTQYF. Here the CDR3 DNA reads TGTGCCAGCAGCGTGGGGGCAAGGGGGCTCACAGATACGCAGTATTTT. This sequence joins TRBV9 and TRBJ2-3, with 7 bases matching TRBD1. The trim removed 2 bases at V and 2 bases at J, leaving 8 bases unmatched. This CDR3 is 16 amino acids long. The germline CDR1 and CDR2 sequences are SGDLS and YYNGEE. The full variable domain, in which reference TRBV9 and TRBJ2-3 provide the parts outside the CDR3, is DSGVTQTPKHLITATGQRVTLRCSPRSGDLSVYWYQQSLDQGLQFLIQYYNGEERAKGNILERFSAQQFPDLHSELNLSSLELGDSALYFCASSVGARGLTDTQYFGPGTRLTVL.